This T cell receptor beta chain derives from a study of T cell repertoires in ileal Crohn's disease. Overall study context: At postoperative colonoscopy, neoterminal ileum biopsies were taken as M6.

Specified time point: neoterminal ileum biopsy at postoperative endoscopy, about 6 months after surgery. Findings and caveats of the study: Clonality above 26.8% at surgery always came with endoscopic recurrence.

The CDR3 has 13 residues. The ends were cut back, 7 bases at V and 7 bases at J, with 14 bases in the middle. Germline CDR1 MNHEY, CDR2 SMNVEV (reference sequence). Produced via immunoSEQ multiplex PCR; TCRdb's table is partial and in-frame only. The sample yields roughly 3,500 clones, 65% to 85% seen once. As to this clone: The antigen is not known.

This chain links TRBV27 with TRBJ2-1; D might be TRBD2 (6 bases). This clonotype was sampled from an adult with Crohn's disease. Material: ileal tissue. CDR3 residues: CASTGGSRNEQFF. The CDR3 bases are TGTGCCAGCACCGGAGGGTCTAGGAATGAGCAGTTCTTC.